What follows are 4 T cell receptor beta chains derived from one specimen sequenced in a study of OX40 agonist ivuxolimab in advanced cancers. The method was immunoSEQ multiplex PCR; TCRdb's version includes in-frame clones alone and lacks a portion of them. The table shows 46,000 or so clones, with roughly 90% occurring only once. The sample here was CD4+ or CD8+ T cells sorted from blood, taken in a trial of the OX40 agonist ivuxolimab. The receptor source for this set is an adult with an advanced solid tumor such as melanoma, head and neck, liver or kidney cancer.

The chain combines TRBV5-4 with TRBJ1-1; 8 positions match TRBD1. The V gene end was trimmed by 3 bases and the J gene end by 6 bases; junction bases not matched to a gene: 4. This CDR3 region has 13 residues. Germline CDR1 is SGHNT and CDR2 is YYREEE (reference sequence). This CDR3 is CASSWGQVAEAFF. In DNA form, the CDR3 reads TGTGCCAGCAGCTGGGGACAGGTTGCTGAAGCTTTCTTT.

The CDR3 loop reads CASSMTGDNTEAFF. CDR3 nucleotide sequence: TGTGCCAGTAGTATGACAGGGGACAACACTGAAGCTTTCTTT. The chain carries TRBV19 and TRBJ1-1; 8 positions match TRBD1. The CDR3 totals 14 residues. The ends lost 3 bases at V and 2 bases at J; junction bases unmatched: 2. Germline lookup yields CDR1 LNHDA and CDR2 SQIVND (reference sequence).

The CDR3: CASSSARDSGGPDTQYF. The CDR3 bases are TGCGCCAGCAGCTCCGCGAGGGATAGCGGGGGACCAGATACGCAGTATTTT. The chain links TRBV5-1 to TRBJ2-3; 9 nucleotides align to TRBD2. Germline values: CDR1 SGHRS, CDR2 YFSETQ. This CDR3 has 17 amino acids. V lost 3 bases and J lost 4; bases outside the gene matches: 12.

This chain links TRBV7-9 with TRBJ1-1, with TRBD1 identical over 11 bases. V lost 2 bases and J lost 11; bases outside the gene matches: 10. Per the germline V gene, CDR1 is SEHNR and CDR2 is FQNEAQ (reference sequence). The CDR3 is made up of 15 amino acids. CDR3 loop: CASSLLGTGGMRAFF. DNA of the CDR3: TGTGCCAGCAGCTTATTAGGGACAGGGGGTATGAGGGCTTTCTTT.